Listed here are 10 T cell receptor beta chains from one sample, sequenced in a study of beta chain features in type 1 diabetes. Study findings and constraints: Type 1 diabetes patients had TCRB CDR3s that were shorter (moderately but significantly so) in all four CD4+ subsets.

Antigens for these TCRs are unknown. Sequencing targeted expressed TCRB transcripts, as all isolated RNA had been reverse transcribed. Produced via immunoSEQ multiplex PCR; TCRdb's table is partial and in-frame only. The sample consists of hundreds of thousands of clones, 15% of them appearing once. The specimen sequenced was naive CD4+ T cells from blood. Receptors originate from a man aged 18 to 30 with type 1 diabetes.

The V and J genes are TRBV30 and TRBJ2-7, with D perhaps TRBD1 (5 bases). Germline lookup yields CDR1 GTSNPN and CDR2 SVGIG (reference sequence). Trimming shortened V by 5 bases and J by 2 bases, and 10 bases separated the two germline ends. The CDR3 has 12 residues. CDR3 bases: TGTGCCTGGGCCACAGGAACCTACGAGCAGTACTTC. Translating it yields CAWATGTYEQYF. The full variable domain, with the rest looked up from reference TRBV30 and TRBJ2-7, is SQTIHQWPATLVQPVGSPLSLECTVEGTSNPNLYWYRQAAGRGLQLLFYSVGIGQISSEVPQNLSASRPQDRQFILSSKKLLLSDSGFYLCAWATGTYEQYFGPGTRLTVT.

This clone occurred a few times. The rearrangement links TRBV28 to TRBJ1-1; D gene unclear. The CDR3 runs to 14 residues. The V gene's germline CDR1 is MDHEN and CDR2 SYDVKM. Deletions cut 10 bases from V and 7 bases from J, with 22 bases between. This CDR3 reads CATLGEAVVGEAFF. CDR3 in DNA: TGTGCCACCCTCGGCGAGGCAGTCGTCGGTGAAGCTTTCTTT.

The chain recombines TRBV5-4 with TRBJ1-1; a weak D match, TRBD1 (6 bases). Germline V lookup: CDR1 SGHNT, CDR2 YYREEE (reference sequence). V was clipped by 0 bases and J by 4 bases, with 7 bases between them. The CDR3 extends over 13 amino acids. The CDR3 is CASSLGGGTEAFF. DNA of the CDR3: TGTGCCAGCAGCTTGGGAGGGGGCACTGAAGCTTTCTTT. The entire variable domain, with the rest obtained from reference TRBV5-4 and TRBJ1-1, is as follows: ETGVTQSPTHLIKTRGQQVTLRCSSQSGHNTVSWYQQALGQGPQFIFQYYREEENGRGNFPPRFSGLQFPNYSSELNVNALELDDSALYLCASSLGGGTEAFFGQGTRLTVV.

This clone was seen more than once but under ten times. The chain uses TRBV30 and TRBJ2-1, with a weak D call TRBD1 (7 bases). Germline CDR1 and CDR2: GTSNPN and SVGIG (reference sequence). This CDR3 has 16 amino acids. Trimming took off 3 bases at V and 3 bases at J, with 18 bases between the two ends. In DNA form, the CDR3 reads TGTGCCTGGAGCGGAGGGACAGCACCCCTCTACAATGAGCAGTTCTTC. This translates into CAWSGGTAPLYNEQFF.

There are a few counts of this clone. The rearrangement joins TRBV18 to TRBJ2-5; 7 bases are shared with TRBD2. Germline lookup yields CDR1 KGHSH and CDR2 LQKENI. J was trimmed by 0 bases and V by 6 bases; bases with no gene match: 7. This CDR3 region has 15 residues. The CDR3 sequence is CASSSYRGDQETQYF. The CDR3 nucleotides read TGTGCCAGCTCCAGTTACCGGGGGGACCAAGAGACCCAGTACTTC.

This clone was found a few times. The CDR3 DNA reads TGTGCCAGCAGTTCCCCCGCAGGCCAGAAGTACGAGCAGTACTTC. It encodes CASSSPAGQKYEQYF. The genes are TRBV28 and TRBJ2-7; D call uncertain. In germline, CDR1 is MDHEN, CDR2 SYDVKM. The CDR3 runs to 15 residues. V was pared by 4 bases and J by 4 bases, with 17 bases between.

Of note for this clone: This same CDR3 is encoded by further DNA sequences in the sample. The chain couples TRBV15 to TRBJ1-2; 7 nucleotides agree with TRBD1. J lost 4 bases, V lost 0 bases, and 5 bases had no gene match. The V gene's germline CDR1 is LNHNV and CDR2 YYDKDF (reference sequence). This CDR3 has 15 residues. The CDR3 protein is CATSRDNRGPYGYTF. DNA for the CDR3: TGTGCCACCAGCAGAGACAACAGGGGCCCCTATGGCTACACCTTC.

The chain employs TRBV6-5 and TRBJ1-2; D is ambiguous. Trimming left V 0 bases short and J 4 bases short, with 15 bases between. The CDR3 has 16 amino acids. CDR1 is MNHEY, CDR2 SVGAGI, per germline. The CDR3 reads CASSYSYSGSFYGYTF. In nucleotides, the CDR3 is TGTGCCAGCAGTTACTCGTACTCCGGGAGCTTCTATGGCTACACCTTC.

The chain joins TRBV6-5 to TRBJ2-5, with a weak D call TRBD1 (6 bases). Germline V gene lookup returns CDR1 MNHEY and CDR2 SVGAGI. V gave up 5 bases and J gave up 8 bases, with 15 bases separating them. CDR3 size: 13 residues. The CDR3 DNA reads as TGTGCCAGCAGTCAACAGGGTGCGTCTACCCAGTACTTC. Protein sequence: CASSQQGASTQYF.

Here the CDR3 DNA reads TGTGCCTGGACCTCTAGCGGGAGTTACAATGAGCAGTTCTTC. Protein: CAWTSSGSYNEQFF. The chain joins TRBV30 to TRBJ2-1, with 10 nucleotides matching TRBD2. V shed 4 bases, J shed 4 bases, and the junction held 4 bases outside the gene matches. CDR3 length equals 14 residues. Germline V gene lookup returns CDR1 GTSNPN and CDR2 SVGIG (reference sequence). Full variable domain (remainder filled in from reference TRBV30 and TRBJ2-1): SQTIHQWPATLVQPVGSPLSLECTVEGTSNPNLYWYRQAAGRGLQLLFYSVGIGQISSEVPQNLSASRPQDRQFILSSKKLLLSDSGFYLCAWTSSGSYNEQFFGPGTRLTVL.